The 23 T cell receptor beta chains below come from one sample, sequenced in a study of blood T cell repertoires in COVID-19. The data were produced by immunoSEQ multiplex PCR, yet TCRdb's version contains in-frame clones alone and is incomplete. The table lists some 200,000 clones, under 90% of them singletons. Sequenced: peripheral blood. The receptors come from a woman in her sixties or seventies who had recovered from COVID-19.

J is TRBJ1-4 and V is TRBV14, with D perhaps matching TRBD1 (6 bases). CDR3 length: 20 amino acids. Trimming pared 4 bases from V and 1 base from J, leaving 25 bases between. The germline V gene encodes CDR1 SGHDN and CDR2 FVKESK. The CDR3 protein is CASSRGARGHFGETNEKLFF. CDR3 nucleotide sequence: TGTGCCAGCAGCCGGGGAGCCAGGGGACATTTTGGGGAAACTAATGAAAAACTGTTTTTT.

This clone showed up just a few times. The chain is built from TRBV6-5 and TRBJ1-5; 8 nucleotides align to TRBD1. The CDR3 contains 13 residues. Germline CDR1 and CDR2: MNHEY and SVGAGI. Trimming removed 8 bases from V and 6 bases from J; junction bases left unmatched: 6. CDR3 bases: TGTGCCAGCGGCAGGGGGCTCGGTCAGCCCCAGCATTTT. Protein: CASGRGLGQPQHF.

This chain links TRBV11-3 with TRBJ2-2; 7 nucleotides agree with TRBD1. The CDR3 contains 14 residues. The junction had 3 bases not matched to a gene; V was cut back by 5 bases and J by 3 bases. CDR1 is SGHNT and CDR2 is YENEEA in the germline V gene. CDR3 coding DNA: TGTGCCAGCAGCACGGGACAGTACACCGGGGAGCTGTTTTTT. It is translated as CASSTGQYTGELFF.

V is TRBV28 and J is TRBJ1-4; 9 bases are shared with TRBD1. The CDR3 length is 15 residues. With V trimmed by 5 bases and J by 7 bases, 8 bases remained unmatched. Germline V lookup: CDR1 MDHEN, CDR2 SYDVKM. CDR3 residues: CASSPQDRGGEKLFF. For the CDR3, the DNA is TGTGCCAGCAGTCCCCAAGACAGGGGGGGTGAAAAACTGTTTTTT. The whole variable domain, filled in from reference TRBV28 and TRBJ1-4, reads DVKVTQSSRYLVKRTGEKVFLECVQDMDHENMFWYRQDPGLGLRLIYFSYDVKMKEKGDIPEGYSVSREKKERFSLILESASTNQTSMYLCASSPQDRGGEKLFFGSGTQLSVL.

Concerning this clone itself: Other DNA sequences in the sample encode the same CDR3. The V gene is TRBV9, the J gene TRBJ2-1, with 12 bases aligning to TRBD2. V trimming: 0 bases; J trimming: 6 bases; junction bases outside the gene matches: 4. CDR3 length equals 16 residues. The germline V gene has CDR1 SGDLS and CDR2 YYNGEE. Here the CDR3 reads CASSVGLAGGLNEQFF. The CDR3 DNA reads TGTGCCAGCAGCGTAGGGCTAGCGGGGGGGCTCAATGAGCAGTTCTTC.

The chain recombines TRBV9 with TRBJ2-3; TRBD2 is a possible D gene (5 bases). Germline-derived CDR1 and CDR2 are SGDLS and YYNGEE. This CDR3 spans 16 amino acids. V was pared by 0 bases and J by 2 bases, with 13 bases between. In DNA form, the CDR3 reads TGTGCCAGCAGCGTAGTTGGCCGTGGACTCACAGATACGCAGTATTTT. Translation gives CASSVVGRGLTDTQYF.

V usage is TRBV19 and J usage is TRBJ2-1, with a weak D call TRBD2 (6 bases). Germline assignment: CDR1 LNHDA and CDR2 SQIVND (reference sequence). This CDR3 spans 15 amino acids. V was pared by 5 bases and J by 2 bases, with 13 bases between. The CDR3 here is CASSLSGLAYNEQFF. CDR3 DNA: TGTGCCAGTAGTCTTAGCGGTTTAGCCTACAATGAGCAGTTCTTC. The full variable domain, completed using reference TRBV19 and TRBJ2-1, is DGGITQSPKYLFRKEGQNVTLSCEQNLNHDAMYWYRQDPGQGLRLIYYSQIVNDFQKGDIAEGYSVSREKKESFPLTVTSAQKNPTAFYLCASSLSGLAYNEQFFGPGTRLTVL.

This chain links TRBV30 with TRBJ2-7, with TRBD1 identical over 7 bases. The CDR3 is made up of 15 amino acids. Germline CDR1 and CDR2: GTSNPN and SVGIG (reference sequence). Losses at the gene ends were 0 bases for V and 4 bases for J; bases not matched to a gene: 9. CDR3 in DNA: TGTGCCTGGAGTGTCTCCGGGACAGACTATTACGAGCAGTACTTC. It encodes CAWSVSGTDYYEQYF.

This chain connects TRBV27 to TRBJ2-5, with 8 bases that match TRBD2. Trimming cost V 0 bases and J 5 bases; bases outside gene matches: 8. In germline, CDR1 is MNHEY, CDR2 SMNVEV (reference sequence). The CDR3 loop spans 16 amino acids. The CDR3: CASSLSRGGAGETQYF. The CDR3 bases are TGTGCCAGCAGTTTATCACGGGGGGGGGCTGGCGAGACCCAGTACTTC.

This chain links TRBV18 with TRBJ1-3; D gene ambiguous. Trimming shortened V by 6 bases and J by 0 bases, and 21 bases separated the two germline ends. The germline V gene has CDR1 KGHSH and CDR2 LQKENI. This CDR3 spans 18 amino acids. CDR3 DNA sequence: TGTGCCAGCTCCCAAAGCTTCATCGCGGTAACCTCTGGAAACACCATATATTTT. Its translation is CASSQSFIAVTSGNTIYF.

This chain uses TRBV5-4 with TRBJ2-3; unclear D gene. The V end lost 2 bases, the J end lost 2 bases, and 9 bases lay between the germline ends. The CDR3 consists of 14 residues. Germline CDR1 is SGHNT and CDR2 is YYREEE (reference sequence). The DNA for the CDR3 is TGTGCCAGCAGCTTCAACGGTCTCACAGATACGCAGTATTTT. It encodes CASSFNGLTDTQYF. Complete variable domain (other parts from reference TRBV5-4 and TRBJ2-3): ETGVTQSPTHLIKTRGQQVTLRCSSQSGHNTVSWYQQALGQGPQFIFQYYREEENGRGNFPPRFSGLQFPNYSSELNVNALELDDSALYLCASSFNGLTDTQYFGPGTRLTVL.

The chain is built from TRBV27 and TRBJ2-7, with unresolved D. From germline, CDR1 is MNHEY and CDR2 SMNVEV (reference sequence). The CDR3 covers 15 residues. Between the trimmed V and J ends, which lost 3 bases and 6 bases, there was a span of 18 bases. The CDR3 reads CASSFRLLPRLEQYF. The CDR3 DNA reads as TGTGCCAGCAGTTTTCGGCTGTTGCCCCGACTCGAGCAGTACTTC.

To note about this clone: This may stem from a read error, because a much larger clone lies one nucleotide away. The V call is TRBV5-6, the J call TRBJ1-1; no reliable D call. Germline-derived CDR1 and CDR2 are SGHDT and YYEEEE. V was cut by 2 bases and J by 0 bases, with 2 bases left in between. The CDR3 totals 12 residues. The CDR3 reads CASSFMNTEAFF. The CDR3 nucleotides are TGTGCCAGCAGCTTCATGAACACTGAAGCTTTCTTT.

As regards this clone: In the same sample, other DNA sequences code for this CDR3. The chain has TRBV5-1 and TRBJ2-1, with 11 bases aligning to TRBD1. V trimming: 2 bases; J trimming: 6 bases; junction bases outside the gene matches: 1. The germline V gene encodes CDR1 SGHRS and CDR2 YFSETQ. This CDR3 contains 14 residues. The CDR3 nucleotides are TGCGCCAGCAGCTTAGGGACAGGGGGCAATGAGCAGTTCTTC. It codes for CASSLGTGGNEQFF.

This CDR3 is CAWRRQLDTGELFF. CDR3 nucleotide sequence: TGTGCCTGGAGGCGTCAATTGGACACCGGGGAGCTGTTTTTT. V is TRBV30 and J is TRBJ2-2; D is ambiguous. Germline-derived CDR1 and CDR2 are GTSNPN and SVGIG (reference sequence). The CDR3 spans 14 residues. V lost 3 bases and J lost 3, with 11 bases in between.

In DNA, the CDR3 is TGTGCCAGCAGCCAAGAACAGGCTTACACTGAAGCTTTCTTT. Translating it yields CASSQEQAYTEAFF. This chain uses TRBV4-2 with TRBJ1-1, with D maybe TRBD1 (5 bases). V was pared by 0 bases and J by 3 bases, with 8 bases between. This CDR3 is built from 14 residues. Germline V lookup: CDR1 LGHNA, CDR2 YNFKEQ.

The J gene is TRBJ2-4, the V gene TRBV19; TRBD1 matches at 8 bases. CDR1 is LNHDA, CDR2 SQIVND, per germline (reference sequence). Trimming cost V 6 bases and J 1 base; bases outside gene matches: 5. The CDR3 length is 15 residues. CDR3 loop: CASSVTGGAKNIQYF. CDR3 nucleotides: TGTGCCAGTAGCGTCACAGGGGGTGCCAAAAACATTCAGTACTTC.

The V call is TRBV6-6, the J call TRBJ2-5; no definite D call. This CDR3 comprises 14 residues. Germline values: CDR1 MNHNY, CDR2 SVGAGI (reference sequence). V lost 0 bases to trimming and J lost 1 base, with 6 bases between them. This CDR3 reads CASSYSTAQETQYF. The CDR3 DNA reads as TGTGCCAGCAGTTACTCGACTGCCCAAGAGACCCAGTACTTC.

The chain has TRBV15 and TRBJ2-1; 7 nucleotides line up with TRBD1. Germline V gene sequence: CDR1 LNHNV, CDR2 YYDKDF (reference sequence). The CDR3 runs to 15 residues. The ends lost 0 bases at V and 8 bases at J; junction bases unmatched: 7. The CDR3 nucleotides read TGTGCCACCAGCAGAGATATACAGGGGCGGGATGAGCAGTTCTTC. Protein product: CATSRDIQGRDEQFF.

This chain connects TRBV27 to TRBJ1-1, with TRBD1 identical over 7 bases. Germline CDR1 MNHEY, CDR2 SMNVEV (reference sequence). The CDR3 loop spans 18 amino acids. Trimming removed 5 bases from V and 1 base from J; junction bases left unmatched: 16. CDR3 in amino acids: CASSTKWPQDRPNTEAFF. In DNA form, the CDR3 reads TGTGCCAGCAGTACGAAGTGGCCCCAGGACAGGCCGAACACTGAAGCTTTCTTT.

V usage is TRBV4-1 and J usage is TRBJ2-5; 9 bases align to TRBD2. From germline, CDR1 is MGHRA and CDR2 YSYEKL. The junction had 15 bases not matched to a gene; V was cut back by 2 bases and J by 5 bases. The CDR3 has 18 amino acids. In nucleotides, the CDR3 is TGCGCCAGCAGCCAACAGGGAGCGGGGGGCTTCTGGGCGGAGACCCAGTACTTC. Protein sequence: CASSQQGAGGFWAETQYF.

The table lists this clone with a count of one. The rearrangement links TRBV7-9 to TRBJ2-7; no firm D call. Per germline, CDR1 SEHNR and CDR2 FQNEAQ (reference sequence). The CDR3 sequence is 13 residues long. V lost 3 bases to trimming and J lost 4 bases, with 10 bases between them. The CDR3 spells CASSFEVTYEQYF. CDR3 DNA: TGTGCCAGCAGCTTTGAAGTAACATACGAGCAGTACTTC.

The J gene is TRBJ1-1, the V gene TRBV11-2; D possibly corresponds to TRBD1 (5 bases). V was clipped by 1 base and J by 6 bases, with 6 bases between them. This CDR3 spans 12 amino acids. CDR1 and CDR2 from the germline V gene are SGHAT and FQNNGV. CDR3 nucleotides: TGTGCCAGCAGCTTAGCAGGGCCTGAAGCTTTCTTT. Translating gives CASSLAGPEAFF.